This is a list of T cell receptor beta chains from one sample in a study of radiotherapy plus CTLA-4 blockade in lung cancer. Clones were sequenced by immunoSEQ multiplex PCR, and TCRdb holds only the in-frame ones, with some missing. This table has 45,000 or so clones, 73% appearing once. The source material was peripheral blood, sampled from a patient treated with radiotherapy plus ipilimumab. The origin of the receptors is a human donor with non-small cell lung cancer who had a complete response to radiotherapy plus ipilimumab. Each CDR3 is given with its conserved first and last residue. D genes are given only for firm matches. Clone size is stated in some rows and not others, as once, few, many or a class when expanded.

D gene,J gene,clone size,V gene,CDR3 protein,CDR3 DNA
TRBD1,TRBJ2-7,-,TRBV7-8,CASRPGTGYGEQYF,TGTGCCAGCAGGCCCGGGACAGGGTATGGCGAGCAGTACTTC
TRBD1,TRBJ1-2,-,TRBV19,CASSQDRGDYGYTF,TGTGCCAGTAGCCAGGACAGGGGGGACTATGGCTACACCTTC
TRBD2,TRBJ2-3,-,TRBV11-2,CASSLVSTGGRYTDTQYF,TGTGCCAGCAGCTTAGTGTCAACGGGGGGGCGATACACAGATACGCAGTATTTT
-,TRBJ2-1,-,TRBV10-2,CASSDIAGVVYEQFF,TGCGCCAGCAGTGACATCGCAGGGGTGGTCTATGAGCAGTTCTTC
-,TRBJ2-5,-,TRBV2,CASTILETRYF,TGTGCCAGCACGATTTTGGAGACCCGGTACTTC
TRBD1,TRBJ2-7,once,TRBV18,CASSHGQGTYEQYF,TGTGCCAGCTCACACGGACAGGGCACCTACGAGCAGTACTTC
TRBD2,TRBJ2-1,-,TRBV7-9,CASSFSSGSGVANEQFF,TGTGCCAGCAGCTTTAGTAGCGGGAGCGGTGTTGCCAATGAGCAGTTCTTC
TRBD2,TRBJ2-3,few,TRBV11-2,CASSFRTSGGASTDTQYF,TGTGCCAGCAGCTTCAGGACTAGCGGGGGTGCTAGCACAGATACGCAGTATTTT
-,TRBJ1-5,-,TRBV19,CASSFSGTSRNQPQHF,TGTGCCAGTAGTTTCTCCGGGACAAGCCGCAATCAGCCCCAGCATTTT
-,TRBJ1-2,-,TRBV5-1,CASRRTETYTF,TGCGCCAGCAGGAGGACAGAAACCTACACCTTC
-,TRBJ2-7,-,TRBV4-3,CASSQRGTGSYEQYF,TGCGCCAGCAGCCAACGGGGGACTGGGAGCTACGAGCAGTACTTC
TRBD1,TRBJ2-3,-,TRBV19,CASRDRVDTQYF,TGTGCCAGTAGGGACAGGGTAGATACGCAGTATTTT
-,TRBJ2-2,-,TRBV7-8,CASTKRANTGELFF,TGTGCCAGCACAAAACGAGCGAACACCGGGGAGCTGTTTTTT
TRBD1,TRBJ2-2,-,TRBV7-2,CASSFIRGPGELFF,TGTGCCAGCAGCTTCATTAGGGGGCCCGGGGAGCTGTTTTTT
-,TRBJ1-4,-,TRBV5-1,CASSLGQGYEKLFF,TGCGCCAGCAGCTTGGGGCAGGGGTATGAAAAACTGTTTTTT
TRBD2,TRBJ2-5,-,TRBV6-5,CASSSRLAGGKYF,TGTGCCAGCAGTTCGCGACTAGCGGGAGGGAAATACTTC
-,TRBJ2-3,-,TRBV7-8,CASSSDLGLRTDTQYF,TGTGCCAGCAGCTCGGACTTAGGACTTCGCACAGATACGCAGTATTTT
-,TRBJ2-3,-,TRBV18,CASQESHYTQYF,TGTGCCAGCCAAGAGAGCCACTATACGCAGTATTTT
-,TRBJ1-1,-,TRBV7-8,CASSLRTALEAFF,TGTGCCAGCAGCCTTCGGACAGCCCTTGAAGCTTTCTTT
TRBD2,TRBJ2-5,-,TRBV7-9,CASSPEGLAGAETQYF,TGTGCCAGCAGCCCAGAGGGTCTAGCGGGAGCCGAGACCCAGTACTTC
-,TRBJ1-3,-,TRBV7-2,CASSSGVGGNTIYF,TGTGCCAGCAGCTCAGGGGTCGGAGGAAACACCATATATTTT
TRBD2,TRBJ2-1,-,TRBV5-1,CASSLGDTSGNEQFF,TGCGCCAGCAGCTTGGGGGACACTAGCGGCAATGAGCAGTTCTTC
-,TRBJ2-3,-,TRBV19,CASSAWGRTDTQYF,TGTGCCAGTAGTGCATGGGGGCGGACAGATACGCAGTATTTT
TRBD1,TRBJ2-6,-,TRBV7-6,CASSSGQGPLSGANVLTF,TGTGCCAGCAGCTCCGGACAGGGCCCATTAAGTGGGGCCAACGTCCTGACTTTC
TRBD2,TRBJ2-3,-,TRBV5-1,CASSSVTSGGTDTQYF,TGCGCCAGCAGCTCGGTCACTAGCGGGGGCACAGATACGCAGTATTTT
TRBD1,TRBJ1-5,-,TRBV2,CASRAGSDRVQPQHF,TGTGCCAGCAGGGCCGGTTCGGACAGGGTACAGCCCCAGCATTTT
-,TRBJ1-1,-,TRBV19,CATRKRSGNTEAFF,TGTGCCACGAGGAAACGATCGGGGAACACTGAAGCTTTCTTT
TRBD1,TRBJ2-5,-,TRBV2,CASSRDRQTQYF,TGTGCCAGCAGTCGGGACAGACAGACCCAGTACTTC
-,TRBJ2-7,-,TRBV5-8,CASSLNSVRDITYEQYF,TGTGCCAGCAGCTTGAACTCTGTGAGGGACATTACCTACGAGCAGTACTTC
-,TRBJ1-3,-,TRBV7-2,CASSLGSPGNTIYF,TGTGCCAGCAGCTTAGGTAGCCCTGGAAACACCATATATTTT
TRBD1,TRBJ2-7,few,TRBV10-1,CASSESPSDRTYEQYF,TGCGCCAGCAGTGAGTCTCCGTCGGACAGGACCTACGAGCAGTACTTC
-,TRBJ1-6,-,TRBV30,CAWSAAGVSPLHF,TGTGCCTGGAGTGCTGCAGGGGTTTCACCCCTCCACTTT
-,TRBJ1-3,-,TRBV28,CASSFLGQQGNTIYF,TGTGCCAGCAGTTTCCTCGGACAGCAGGGAAACACCATATATTTT
TRBD1,TRBJ2-7,-,TRBV27,CASSPNRGPLNEQYF,TGTGCCAGCAGCCCCAACAGGGGCCCCTTGAACGAGCAGTACTTC
-,TRBJ1-5,-,TRBV7-2,CASSLGRVQHF,TGTGCCAGCAGCTTAGGCCGGGTCCAGCATTTT
-,TRBJ2-3,once,TRBV6-5,CASSYSGGADTQYF,TGTGCCAGCAGTTACTCAGGGGGGGCAGATACGCAGTATTTT
TRBD2,TRBJ2-1,-,TRBV7-2,CASSPGWGGLAPNEQFF,TGTGCCAGCAGCCCCGGGTGGGGGGGACTAGCGCCCAATGAGCAGTTCTTC
-,TRBJ1-2,once,TRBV28,CAAYFYGYTF,TGTGCCGCGTATTTTTATGGCTACACCTTC
-,TRBJ1-1,-,TRBV18,CASSSKGDTEAFF,TGTGCCAGCTCCTCCAAAGGGGACACTGAAGCTTTCTTT
-,TRBJ2-6,-,TRBV4-1,CASSQGWVGVGANVLTF,TGCGCCAGCAGCCAGGGCTGGGTAGGGGTGGGGGCCAACGTCCTGACTTTC
-,TRBJ1-5,few,TRBV10-3,CAISDSVAGNQPQHF,TGTGCCATCAGTGACTCTGTGGCAGGGAATCAGCCCCAGCATTTT
TRBD1,TRBJ2-1,-,TRBV11-1,CASSLVGTGSYNEQFF,TGTGCCAGCAGCTTAGTTGGGACAGGCTCCTACAATGAGCAGTTCTTC
-,TRBJ2-7,-,TRBV9,CASSVGPGGSYEQYF,TGTGCCAGCAGCGTAGGTCCCGGGGGATCCTACGAGCAGTACTTC
TRBD2,TRBJ2-1,-,TRBV27,CASSHSTSGGLNEQFF,TGTGCCAGCAGTCACTCGACTAGCGGGGGGTTGAATGAGCAGTTCTTC
-,TRBJ2-3,-,TRBV7-8,CASSLLWPFTDTQYF,TGTGCCAGCAGCTTATTGTGGCCATTTACAGATACGCAGTATTTT